The 32 T cell receptor beta chains below all came from one sample that was sequenced in a study of blood T cell repertoires in COVID-19. Sequenced by immunoSEQ multiplex PCR; TCRdb stores in-frame clones only, minus some. This sample has 300,000 to 350,000 clones, with about 87% found just once. The specimen sequenced was peripheral blood. These receptors all stem from a woman aged 30 to 39 with COVID-19, enrolled during active disease.

The chain employs TRBV2 and TRBJ1-2, with 8 bases identical to TRBD1. This CDR3 is built from 16 residues. V shed 7 bases and J 4 bases; nucleotides not matched to a gene: 14. CDR1 SNHLY and CDR2 FYNNEI come from the germline V gene. CDR3 DNA sequence: TGTGCCAGCAACACGGACAGGGCCTATCTCATCTATGGCTACACCTTC. Translated, it gives CASNTDRAYLIYGYTF.

The rearrangement links TRBV11-3 to TRBJ2-1; TRBD2 matches at 9 bases. This CDR3 region has 16 residues. Germline CDR1 and CDR2: SGHNT and YENEEA. V shed 2 bases, J shed 8 bases, and the junction held 10 bases outside the gene matches. CDR3 protein: CASSLRSGGTFDEQFF. The CDR3, as DNA: TGTGCCAGCAGCTTAAGGAGCGGGGGGACGTTCGATGAGCAGTTCTTC. Looking up the rest from reference TRBV11-3 and TRBJ2-1 gives the full variable domain: EAGVVQSPRYKIIEKKQPVAFWCNPISGHNTLYWYLQNLGQGPELLIRYENEEAVDDSQLPKDRFSAERLKGVDSTLKIQPAELGDSAVYLCASSLRSGGTFDEQFFGPGTRLTVL.

The chain couples TRBV4-1 to TRBJ2-7; D might be TRBD2 (5 bases). V lost 1 base and J 3 bases, leaving 10 bases between the germline ends. The germline V gene encodes CDR1 MGHRA and CDR2 YSYEKL. CDR3 length equals 14 residues. This CDR3 is CASSQVAGNYEQYV. CDR3 nucleotides: TGCGCCAGCAGCCAAGTTGCCGGGAACTACGAGCAGTACGTC.

The gene calls are TRBV13 and TRBJ2-7, with 8 bases that match TRBD1. This CDR3 is 14 amino acids long. Germline CDR1 reads PRHDT; CDR2 reads FYEKMQ (reference sequence). V lost 0 bases and J lost 2; bases outside the gene matches: 0. The CDR3 is CASSLGDRAYEQYF. The CDR3 nucleotides are TGTGCCAGCAGCTTAGGGGACAGGGCCTACGAGCAGTACTTC. Together with reference TRBV13 and TRBJ2-7, the CDR3 gives the full variable domain: AAGVIQSPRHLIKEKRETATLKCYPIPRHDTVYWYQQGPGQDPQFLISFYEKMQSDKGSIPDRFSAQQFSDYHSELNMSSLELGDSALYFCASSLGDRAYEQYFGPGTRLTVT.

This clone was observed once. This rearrangement joins TRBV2 to TRBJ1-6, with a tentative D call TRBD1 (6 bases). Trimming stripped 5 bases from V and 7 bases from J, with 12 bases between. The CDR3 consists of 14 residues. Germline CDR1 and CDR2: SNHLY and FYNNEI. The CDR3 DNA reads as TGTGCCAGCAGTTACAGGGTGGGCAATTCACCCCTCCACTTT. Its translation: CASSYRVGNSPLHF.

This clone has just one count. The gene calls are TRBV4-2 and TRBJ1-1, with D maybe TRBD1 (5 bases). The V end was cut by 4 bases, the J end by 0 bases, with 6 bases between. Per germline, CDR1 LGHNA and CDR2 YNFKEQ. The CDR3 contains 13 residues. The DNA for the CDR3 is TGTGCCAGCAGCCGACAGATGAACACTGAAGCTTTCTTT. Its protein is CASSRQMNTEAFF.

This sequence joins TRBV9 and TRBJ1-1; 8 bases align to TRBD1. There are 14 residues in the CDR3. Germline V gene sequence: CDR1 SGDLS, CDR2 YYNGEE. Trimming removed 4 bases from V and 4 bases from J; junction bases left unmatched: 6. The CDR3 nucleotides are TGTGCCAGCAGCCGGACAGGGAGTAGCACTGAAGCTTTCTTT. As protein: CASSRTGSSTEAFF. Complete variable domain (other parts from reference TRBV9 and TRBJ1-1): DSGVTQTPKHLITATGQRVTLRCSPRSGDLSVYWYQQSLDQGLQFLIQYYNGEERAKGNILERFSAQQFPDLHSELNLSSLELGDSALYFCASSRTGSSTEAFFGQGTRLTVV.

The chain's CDR3 is CASSLWGQGRNTEAFF. For the CDR3, the DNA is TGTGCCAGCAGTTTATGGGGACAGGGAAGGAACACTGAAGCTTTCTTT. The chain employs TRBV27 and TRBJ1-1; 9 positions agree with TRBD1. The CDR3 contains 16 residues. CDR1 MNHEY and CDR2 SMNVEV come from the germline V gene (reference sequence). With 1 base clipped from V and 1 base from J, the junction kept 4 bases outside the gene matches.

This clone was detected only a few times. The rearrangement links TRBV6-4 to TRBJ2-2; D is possibly TRBD2 (5 bases). V was cut by 2 bases and J by 3 bases, with 7 bases left in between. This CDR3 is 14 amino acids long. Germline values: CDR1 MRHNA, CDR2 SNTAGT. This CDR3 is CASSDGRDTGELFF. CDR3 DNA: TGTGCCAGCAGTGACGGGCGGGACACCGGGGAGCTGTTTTTT.

V and J are TRBV28 and TRBJ1-5; TRBD1 might be the D (6 bases). The CDR3 is made up of 13 amino acids. Germline CDR1 reads MDHEN; CDR2 reads SYDVKM. V was shortened by 6 bases and J by 5 bases, with 11 bases between the two germline ends. CDR3 protein: CASSPGVYQPQHF. DNA for the CDR3: TGTGCCAGCAGCCCAGGGGTTTATCAGCCCCAGCATTTT.

The chain recombines TRBV3-1 (or the pseudogene TRBV3-2) with TRBJ2-6, with a weak D call TRBD1 (7 bases). Trimming shortened V by 7 bases and J by 3 bases, and 13 bases separated the two germline ends. This CDR3 spans 15 amino acids. Germline-derived CDR1 and CDR2 are LGHDT and YNNKEL (reference sequence). CDR3 sequence: CASTPRGDGANVLTF. Here the CDR3 DNA reads TGTGCCAGCACCCCCAGGGGGGATGGGGCCAACGTCCTGACTTTC.

The rearrangement links TRBV2 to TRBJ2-1, with a weak D call TRBD2 (5 bases). V was clipped by 6 bases and J by 0 bases, with 15 bases between them. CDR3 length equals 16 residues. Germline loops: CDR1 SNHLY, CDR2 FYNNEI. The DNA of the CDR3 is TGTGCCAGCAGCCGGAGAGAGGGCAGCTCCTACAATGAGCAGTTCTTC. Translating gives CASSRREGSSYNEQFF.

The chain uses TRBV6-5 and TRBJ2-7, with 12 nucleotides matching TRBD2. This CDR3 region has 15 residues. Germline V gene sequence: CDR1 MNHEY, CDR2 SVGAGI. Losses at the gene ends were 5 bases for V and 4 bases for J; bases not matched to a gene: 6. CDR3 coding DNA: TGTGCCAGCAGTCCTGTGCTAGCGGGGGGGTACGAGCAGTACTTC. It yields the protein CASSPVLAGGYEQYF.

The chain uses TRBV6-6 and TRBJ2-7; 7 nucleotides agree with TRBD1. V lost 0 bases to trimming and J lost 3 bases; unmatched junction nucleotides: 2. This CDR3 spans 14 amino acids. Germline assignment: CDR1 MNHNY and CDR2 SVGAGI (reference sequence). Here the CDR3 reads CASSYSGQNYEQYV. The CDR3 nucleotides read TGTGCCAGCAGTTACTCGGGACAGAACTACGAGCAGTACGTC.

V is TRBV3-1 (or the pseudogene TRBV3-2) and J is TRBJ1-4; D remains ambiguous. Between the trimmed V and J ends, which lost 3 bases and 8 bases, there was a span of 7 bases. The length of the CDR3 is 12 residues. Germline loops: CDR1 LGHDT, CDR2 YNNKEL (reference sequence). The CDR3 bases are TGTGCCAGCAGCCAGGAGAGGGAAAAACTGTTTTTT. Its translation is CASSQEREKLFF.

Only a few counts were recorded for this clone. The rearrangement links TRBV4-1 to TRBJ2-7; 7 bases are shared with TRBD1. Germline V CDR1 and CDR2: MGHRA, YSYEKL. The CDR3 is 15 residues long. Losses at the gene ends were 1 base for V and 2 bases for J; bases not matched to a gene: 5. Written as DNA, the CDR3 is TGCGCCAGCAGCCAAGGACAGGGTCCAACCTACGAGCAGTACTTC. It codes for CASSQGQGPTYEQYF.

The rearrangement joins TRBV2 to TRBJ2-3, with 15 bases aligning to TRBD2. Trimming at V came to 6 bases and at J to 9 bases, leaving 7 bases not matched to a gene. This CDR3 spans 15 amino acids. Germline CDR1 reads SNHLY; CDR2 reads FYNNEI. CDR3 sequence: CASRLGLAGGPTQYF. CDR3 DNA sequence: TGTGCCAGCAGACTCGGACTAGCGGGGGGGCCGACGCAGTATTTT. Full variable domain (missing parts from reference TRBV2 and TRBJ2-3): EPEVTQTPSHQVTQMGQEVILRCVPISNHLYFYWYRQILGQKVEFLVSFYNNEISEKSEIFDDQFSVERPDGSNFTLKIRSTKLEDSAMYFCASRLGLAGGPTQYFGPGTRLTVL.

The table lists this clone with a count of one. The V and J genes are TRBV29-1 and TRBJ2-1, with D possibly matching TRBD1 (5 bases). CDR1 is SQVTM, CDR2 ANQGSEA, per germline. V was pared by 6 bases and J by 7 bases, with 13 bases between. The CDR3 has 12 residues. DNA for the CDR3: TGCAGCGTCCCCAAAGGGGAAAATGAGCAGTTCTTC. Translating it yields CSVPKGENEQFF.

The chain is built from TRBV7-3 and TRBJ2-5; TRBD2 agrees at 7 bases. Germline V gene sequence: CDR1 SGHTA, CDR2 FQGTGA. The J segment lost 5 bases and the V segment lost 5 bases, leaving 11 bases of the junction unmatched. CDR3 length equals 15 residues. CDR3 sequence: CASSLRAGVKETQYF. In DNA, the CDR3 is TGTGCCAGCAGCCTGCGGGCGGGGGTGAAGGAGACCCAGTACTTC.

This clone was observed a handful of times. V is TRBV5-1 and J is TRBJ1-4; a possible D gene is TRBD1 (5 bases). CDR3 length: 15 amino acids. Germline CDR1 is SGHRS and CDR2 is YFSETQ. V lost 2 bases, J lost 5 bases, and 13 bases lay in between. The DNA of the CDR3 is TGCGCCAGCAGCTTTGGGTCGACAGTAAATGAAAAACTGTTTTTT. This encodes CASSFGSTVNEKLFF. Full variable domain (rest looked up from reference TRBV5-1 and TRBJ1-4): KAGVTQTPRYLIKTRGQQVTLSCSPISGHRSVSWYQQTPGQGLQFLFEYFSETQRNKGNFPGRFSGRQFSNSRSEMNVSTLELGDSALYLCASSFGSTVNEKLFFGSGTQLSVL.

This clone turned up a few times. The J gene is TRBJ1-2, the V gene TRBV3-1 (or the pseudogene TRBV3-2), with a tentative D call TRBD1 (5 bases). Germline V gene lookup returns CDR1 LGHDT and CDR2 YNNKEL (reference sequence). V gave up 4 bases and J gave up 2 bases, with 11 bases separating them. This CDR3 region has 14 residues. CDR3: CASSLRGGNYGYTF. The CDR3 DNA is TGTGCCAGCAGCCTACGGGGGGGGAACTATGGCTACACCTTC.

This sequence joins TRBV7-6 and TRBJ2-1, with TRBD2 identical over 8 bases. The trim removed 1 base at V and 4 bases at J, leaving 3 bases unmatched. In germline, CDR1 is SGHVS, CDR2 FNYEAQ. The length of the CDR3 is 15 residues. The DNA of the CDR3 is TGTGCCAGCAGCTTAGGAGCGGGGGCTTACAATGAGCAGTTCTTC. This gives the protein CASSLGAGAYNEQFF.

The rearrangement uses TRBV29-1 and TRBJ2-3; 7 bases agree with TRBD1. Germline V gene data show CDR1 as SQVTM and CDR2 as ANQGSEA. The CDR3 runs 14 residues. The V segment lost 2 bases and the J segment 1 base; nucleotides outside the gene matches: 3. The CDR3 reads CSVEIQGGTDTQYF. The CDR3 DNA reads as TGCAGCGTTGAAATCCAGGGGGGCACAGATACGCAGTATTTT.

V gene TRBV3-1 (or the pseudogene TRBV3-2) combines with J gene TRBJ1-6; 9 bases match TRBD1. Trimming took 4 bases from V and 7 from J; bases not matched to a gene: 2. The CDR3 loop spans 14 amino acids. Looked up from germline, CDR1 is LGHDT and CDR2 is YNNKEL (reference sequence). The CDR3 DNA sequence: TGTGCCAGCAGCCTCGGACAGGGGAATTCACCCCTCCACTTT. Encoded protein: CASSLGQGNSPLHF.

The chain's CDR3 is CASSPTVYTEAFF. The CDR3 DNA sequence: TGTGCCAGCAGCCCGACAGTGTACACTGAAGCTTTCTTT. This chain uses TRBV28 with TRBJ1-1; tentative D call: TRBD1 (5 bases). V was clipped by 6 bases and J by 3 bases, with 11 bases between them. This CDR3 has 13 residues. From germline, CDR1 is MDHEN and CDR2 SYDVKM.

This clone appeared a few times. The V gene is TRBV7-9, the J gene TRBJ1-1; D ambiguous. The CDR3 has 14 residues. Germline CDR1 is SEHNR and CDR2 is FQNEAQ (reference sequence). V was pared by 2 bases and J by 2 bases, with 9 bases between. CDR3 DNA: TGTGCCAGCAGCTTATTTCTAGCTAACACTGAAGCTTTCTTT. Protein: CASSLFLANTEAFF. The full variable domain, rest sourced from reference TRBV7-9 and TRBJ1-1, is DTGVSQNPRHKITKRGQNVTFRCDPISEHNRLYWYRQTLGQGPEFLTYFQNEAQLEKSRLLSDRFSAERPKGSFSTLEIQRTEQGDSAMYLCASSLFLANTEAFFGQGTRLTVV.

About this clone: This specimen includes other DNA sequences encoding the same CDR3. The chain joins TRBV7-2 to TRBJ2-5; TRBD2 matches 11 bases. CDR1 is SGHTA, CDR2 FQGNSA, per germline. The CDR3 extends over 15 amino acids. Trimming removed 5 bases from V and 4 bases from J; junction bases left unmatched: 6. CDR3 nucleotides: TGTGCCAGCAGCCTGACTAGCGGGGTGGGAGAGACCCAGTACTTC. The encoded protein is CASSLTSGVGETQYF. The whole variable domain, filled in from reference TRBV7-2 and TRBJ2-5, reads GAGVSQSPSNKVTEKGKDVELRCDPISGHTALYWYRQSLGQGLEFLIYFQGNSAPDKSGLPSDRFSAERTGGSVSTLTIQRTQQEDSAVYLCASSLTSGVGETQYFGPGTRLLVL.

The chain is built from TRBV21-1 and TRBJ2-1; the table assigns TRBD1, which was not confirmed against the DNA. TRBV21-1 is designated a pseudogene. The CDR3 totals 16 residues. The CDR3 is CASSKGSGHPRNEQFF. For the CDR3, the DNA is TGTGCCAGCAGCAAAGGATCGGGACACCCTAGGAATGAGCAGTTCTTC.

The sample holds a few counts of this clone. The V call is TRBV29-1, the J call TRBJ2-2; TRBD1 aligns across 7 bases. The V segment lost 8 bases and the J segment 6 bases; nucleotides outside the gene matches: 6. Germline V gene lookup returns CDR1 SQVTM and CDR2 ANQGSEA. The CDR3 extends over 12 amino acids. The CDR3 spells CSSVDRAGELFF. In nucleotides, the CDR3 is TGCAGCTCGGTCGACAGGGCCGGGGAGCTGTTTTTT.

The chain combines TRBV5-5 with TRBJ1-1; 7 bases are a match to TRBD1. The CDR3 is 15 residues long. The ends lost 4 bases at V and 1 base at J; junction bases unmatched: 7. Germline V gives CDR1 SGHKS, CDR2 YYEKEE (reference sequence). The CDR3 DNA sequence: TGTGCCAGCAGCCTAACCAGGGGGTGGAACACTGAAGCTTTCTTT. Its translation: CASSLTRGWNTEAFF.

The V call is TRBV7-2, the J call TRBJ1-1; D not resolved. The CDR3 loop spans 12 amino acids. CDR1 SGHTA and CDR2 FQGNSA come from the germline V gene. Trimming stripped 3 bases from V and 1 base from J, with 3 bases between. The CDR3 loop is CASSFRNTEAFF. CDR3 DNA sequence: TGTGCCAGCAGCTTTCGGAACACTGAAGCTTTCTTT. Full variable domain (rest looked up from reference TRBV7-2 and TRBJ1-1): GAGVSQSPSNKVTEKGKDVELRCDPISGHTALYWYRQSLGQGLEFLIYFQGNSAPDKSGLPSDRFSAERTGGSVSTLTIQRTQQEDSAVYLCASSFRNTEAFFGQGTRLTVV.

The gene calls are TRBV27 and TRBJ2-7; D is unresolved. The V gene's germline CDR1 is MNHEY and CDR2 SMNVEV (reference sequence). The CDR3 loop spans 13 amino acids. The ends were cut back, 11 bases at V and 9 bases at J, with 23 bases in the middle. The CDR3 reads CAGETPARFGQYF. DNA of the CDR3: TGTGCCGGCGAGACTCCGGCCCGATTCGGGCAGTACTTC.